Below, 29 T cell receptor beta chains from the same sample are listed, as sequenced in a study of identical twins. TCRdb ran MiXCR on the 5' RACE reads and lists one entry per CDR3 protein. The table has over 250,000 distinct CDR3 sequences, just under 9.5% seen once. This same sample was also taken into another study, of yellow fever vaccine responses in identical twins.

Sample: CD8+ T cells sorted from blood. The receptors derive from a young woman in good health.

This clonotype was detected many times. This rearrangement joins TRBV27 to TRBJ2-6; 10 nucleotides agree with TRBD1. The germline gives CDR1 MNHEY, CDR2 SMNVEV (reference sequence). J lost 1 base, V lost 1 base, and 4 bases had no gene match. The CDR3 spans 18 residues. CDR3 loop: CASSLLGQGNSGANVLTF. The CDR3 nucleotides read TGTGCCAGCAGTTTATTGGGACAGGGGAATTCTGGGGCCAACGTCCTGACTTTC. Together with reference TRBV27 and TRBJ2-6, the CDR3 gives the full variable domain: EAQVTQNPRYLITVTGKKLTVTCSQNMNHEYMSWYRQDPGLGLRQIYYSMNVEVTDKGDVPEGYKVSRKEKRNFPLILESPSPNQTSLYFCASSLLGQGNSGANVLTFGAGSRLTVL.

The chain has TRBV27 and TRBJ2-3; D is undetermined. With 5 bases removed from V and 2 bases from J, the gap between germline ends came to 8 bases. This CDR3 has 13 amino acids. Germline V gene sequence: CDR1 MNHEY, CDR2 SMNVEV (reference sequence). DNA of the CDR3: TGTGCCAGCAGTAACGACCTCACAGATACGCAGTATTTT. As protein: CASSNDLTDTQYF.

The chain joins TRBV10-3 to TRBJ1-6, with 7 bases identical to TRBD1. After removal of 0 bases from V and 4 bases from J, the junction contained 3 bases not matched to a gene. The germline V gene has CDR1 ENHRY and CDR2 SYGVKD. This CDR3 is 16 amino acids long. The CDR3 nucleotides are TGTGCCATCAGTGAGTCTGCAGGGGGGTATAATTCACCCCTCCACTTT. Translated, it gives CAISESAGGYNSPLHF.

This clonotype was detected ten times or more. The V and J genes are TRBV4-3 and TRBJ2-3, with D possibly being TRBD2 (6 bases). There are 17 residues in the CDR3. Germline V lookup: CDR1 LGHNA, CDR2 YSLEER. Trimming shortened V by 0 bases and J by 2 bases, and 15 bases separated the two germline ends. The CDR3 DNA reads TGCGCCAGCAGCCAAGACCGACCCCGGGACTCCACAGATACGCAGTATTTT. This gives the protein CASSQDRPRDSTDTQYF.

This chain uses TRBV3-1 with TRBJ2-5; the match to TRBD2 covers 7 bases. Germline V lookup: CDR1 LGHDT, CDR2 YNNKEL (reference sequence). After removal of 0 bases from V and 4 bases from J, the junction contained 5 bases not matched to a gene. The CDR3 consists of 15 residues. The CDR3 DNA sequence: TGTGCCAGCAGCCAAGACGAGGGAGGGTTAGAGACCCAGTACTTC. This sequence encodes CASSQDEGGLETQYF.

This clonotype was seen many times. The J gene is TRBJ2-7, the V gene TRBV7-8, with a tentative D call TRBD2 (5 bases). Trimming took off 1 base at V and 2 bases at J, with 9 bases between the two ends. The V gene's germline CDR1 is SGHVS and CDR2 FQNEAQ. The CDR3 spans 14 residues. In DNA, the CDR3 is TGTGCCAGCAGCTTAGGCGCGGGTGCCTACGAGCAGTACTTC. Translating gives CASSLGAGAYEQYF. Together with reference TRBV7-8 and TRBJ2-7, the CDR3 gives the full variable domain: GAGVSQSPRYKVAKRGQDVALRCDPISGHVSLFWYQQALGQGPEFLTYFQNEAQLDKSGLPSDRFFAERPEGSVSTLKIQRTQQEDSAVYLCASSLGAGAYEQYFGPGTRLTVT.

This clonotype showed up many times. V gene TRBV12-3 or TRBV12-4 combines with J gene TRBJ2-1, with 8 bases matching TRBD2. With 5 bases clipped from V and 2 bases from J, the junction kept 8 bases outside the gene matches. This CDR3 has 16 amino acids. The CDR3 spells CASSDGERGTYNEQFF. The CDR3 DNA follows: TGTGCCAGCAGTGATGGAGAGCGGGGGACCTACAATGAGCAGTTCTTC.

In its sample, this clonotype was seen many times. The V call is TRBV28, the J call TRBJ2-7; D is unclear. Trimming left V 5 bases short and J 2 bases short, with 7 bases between. CDR3 length equals 12 residues. Germline V gives CDR1 MDHEN, CDR2 SYDVKM. CDR3 loop: CASSTLTYEQYF. CDR3 bases: TGTGCCAGCAGTACCCTGACCTACGAGCAGTACTTC.

Only a few counts were recorded for this clonotype. V usage is TRBV4-3 and J usage is TRBJ2-3; 7 bases map to TRBD2. This CDR3 is built from 17 residues. V was clipped by 0 bases and J by 5 bases; unmatched bases: 11. Germline V CDR1 and CDR2: LGHNA, YSLEER. CDR3 protein: CASSQDLRAGAIDTQYF. CDR3 sequence (DNA): TGCGCCAGCAGCCAAGATCTGCGGGCGGGAGCTATAGATACGCAGTATTTT.

This chain links TRBV2 with TRBJ2-3; a weak D match, TRBD1 (6 bases). V lost 6 bases, J lost 4 bases, and 17 bases lay in between. Germline CDR1 SNHLY, CDR2 FYNNEI. This CDR3 contains 15 residues. CDR3 region: CASRAGAARADTQYF. CDR3 DNA: TGTGCCAGCAGAGCAGGGGCCGCCAGGGCAGATACGCAGTATTTT.

This clonotype was counted many times. J is TRBJ2-1 and V is TRBV4-1; TRBD1 might be the D (5 bases). Trimming left V 1 base short and J 10 bases short, with 14 bases between. Germline assignment: CDR1 MGHRA and CDR2 YSYEKL. The CDR3 loop spans 14 amino acids. DNA of the CDR3: TGCGCCAGCAGCCAAGGATGGGCAGGGAACGAGCAGTTCTTC. Amino acid sequence: CASSQGWAGNEQFF.

This clonotype was observed at least ten times. V gene TRBV27 combines with J gene TRBJ1-6; D unresolved. Germline CDR1 MNHEY, CDR2 SMNVEV (reference sequence). CDR3 length equals 12 residues. Trimming took 5 bases from V and 10 from J, leaving 9 bases between them. CDR3 nucleotides: TGTGCCAGCAGTCCCCGCGGATCACCCCTCCACTTT. Its protein is CASSPRGSPLHF.

This chain joins TRBV6-2 or TRBV6-3 and TRBJ2-1; 10 bases map to TRBD2. V lost 7 bases, J lost 9 bases, and 6 bases stayed unmatched. This CDR3 has 13 residues. CDR1 and CDR2 from the germline V gene are MNHEY and SVGEGT. As DNA, the CDR3 is TGTGCCAGCAAAAAATTAGCGGGGGGTGAGCAGTTCTTC. This codes for CASKKLAGGEQFF.

This clonotype was seen ten or more times. This chain links TRBV5-1 with TRBJ2-3, with 8 bases fitting TRBD1. The germline CDR1 and CDR2 sequences are SGHRS and YFSETQ. Unmatched junction bases numbered 7, after V lost 4 bases and J lost 3 bases. There are 15 residues in the CDR3. CDR3 in amino acids: CASSGRQGRTDTQYF. In DNA form, the CDR3 reads TGCGCCAGCAGCGGTAGACAGGGGCGGACAGATACGCAGTATTTT.

The gene calls are TRBV27 and TRBJ2-3; D call uncertain. Germline-derived CDR1 and CDR2 are MNHEY and SMNVEV (reference sequence). Trimming took 5 bases from V and 1 from J, leaving 10 bases between them. CDR3 size: 14 residues. CDR3 in DNA: TGTGCCAGCAGTGATAACCTGGGCACAGATACGCAGTATTTT. It encodes CASSDNLGTDTQYF.

This clonotype turned up a few times. The chain joins TRBV12-3 or TRBV12-4 to TRBJ2-2; D ambiguous. With 5 bases removed from V and 6 bases from J, the gap between germline ends came to 16 bases. This CDR3 is built from 15 residues. CDR3 region: CASSPLPPWAGELFF. The CDR3 DNA reads as TGTGCCAGCAGTCCCCTGCCTCCGTGGGCCGGGGAGCTGTTTTTT.

This clonotype was found many times. V usage is TRBV11-2 and J usage is TRBJ2-1; TRBD2 aligns across 10 bases. Germline V gives CDR1 SGHAT, CDR2 FQNNGV. V was pared by 5 bases and J by 6 bases, with 16 bases of the junction left unmatched. The CDR3 length is 18 residues. CDR3 nucleotide sequence: TGTGCCAGCAGCCTGAATAACCCCCTAGCGGGAGCGGGCAATGAGCAGTTCTTC. This translates into CASSLNNPLAGAGNEQFF. Supplemented by reference TRBV11-2 and TRBJ2-1, the full variable domain reads EAGVAQSPRYKIIEKRQSVAFWCNPISGHATLYWYQQILGQGPKLLIQFQNNGVVDDSQLPKDRFSAERLKGVDSTLKIQPAKLEDSAVYLCASSLNNPLAGAGNEQFFGPGTRLTVL.

This chain joins TRBV7-2 and TRBJ2-1, with D unclear. CDR3 length: 11 amino acids. The germline gives CDR1 SGHTA, CDR2 FQGNSA. Trimming took 2 bases from V and 10 from J, leaving 6 bases between them. The chain's CDR3 is CASSLIREQFF. The CDR3 region has the DNA TGTGCCAGCAGCTTAATCAGAGAGCAGTTCTTC.

The sample holds a few counts of this clonotype. V is TRBV4-3 and J is TRBJ2-3; 8 bases match TRBD1. Germline V gives CDR1 LGHNA, CDR2 YSLEER. The trim removed 0 bases at V and 2 bases at J, leaving 4 bases unmatched. The CDR3 contains 16 residues. CDR3 in amino acids: CASSQDRGQATDTQYF. CDR3 in DNA: TGCGCCAGCAGCCAAGATCGGGGACAGGCCACAGATACGCAGTATTTT.

The V call is TRBV20-1, the J call TRBJ2-7; the match to TRBD1 covers 9 bases. Germline trimming cut 4 bases from V and 3 bases from J; bases unmatched to any gene: 10. CDR3 length: 15 amino acids. The V gene's germline CDR1 is DFQATT and CDR2 SNEGSKA (reference sequence). CDR3 sequence reads: CSAKTDRGDVYEQYF. CDR3 DNA sequence: TGCAGTGCTAAGACAGACAGGGGGGACGTCTACGAGCAGTACTTC.

This clonotype appeared a few times. The chain has TRBV27 and TRBJ1-1; 8 bases match TRBD1. The CDR3 loop spans 15 amino acids. The trim removed 3 bases at V and 4 bases at J, leaving 7 bases unmatched. Germline CDR1 reads MNHEY; CDR2 reads SMNVEV (reference sequence). In nucleotides, the CDR3 is TGTGCCAGCAGTTTCGGGCCCCAGGGGGCCACTGAAGCTTTCTTT. Protein sequence: CASSFGPQGATEAFF.

This sequence joins TRBV27 and TRBJ2-5; D unresolved. Germline V gene sequence: CDR1 MNHEY, CDR2 SMNVEV (reference sequence). The CDR3 totals 12 residues. Trimming cost V 8 bases and J 2 bases, with 9 bases left between them. The CDR3 DNA is TGTGCCAGCGGACGGCTGCAAGAGACCCAGTACTTC. Its translation is CASGRLQETQYF.

This clonotype has just a few counts. V gene TRBV30 combines with J gene TRBJ1-1, with D maybe TRBD1 (6 bases). V lost 4 bases and J 3 bases, leaving 15 bases between the germline ends. The germline V gene encodes CDR1 GTSNPN and CDR2 SVGIG (reference sequence). The CDR3 length is 14 residues. Written as DNA, the CDR3 is TGTGCCTGGACTACAGGGATCATAGACACTGAAGCTTTCTTT. This codes for CAWTTGIIDTEAFF.

This clonotype was observed many times. The chain is built from TRBV12-3 or TRBV12-4 and TRBJ1-1; no clear D. The CDR3 has 11 residues. Trimming pared 5 bases from V and 6 bases from J, leaving 7 bases between. This CDR3 is CASSDGSEAFF. The CDR3 DNA sequence: TGTGCCAGCAGTGATGGATCTGAAGCTTTCTTT.

The chain has TRBV4-2 and TRBJ1-1; D not certain. The CDR3 has 12 amino acids. Germline CDR1 and CDR2: LGHNA and YNFKEQ. Trimming shortened V by 3 bases and J by 6 bases, and 8 bases separated the two germline ends. The CDR3 region has the DNA TGTGCCAGCAGCCAGGGGAGGTCTGAAGCTTTCTTT. Its protein is CASSQGRSEAFF.

Ten or more counts support this clonotype. The chain is built from TRBV12-3 or TRBV12-4 and TRBJ2-2; the D is unclear. This CDR3 is built from 13 residues. Between the trimmed V and J ends, which lost 8 bases and 6 bases, there was a span of 13 bases. The CDR3 DNA reads TGTGCCAGCTTATCCCCGAGCGCCGGGGAGCTGTTTTTT. This encodes CASLSPSAGELFF.

This clonotype was picked up many times. V and J are TRBV7-9 and TRBJ2-7; possibly TRBD2 for D (5 bases). This CDR3 region has 13 residues. V lost 5 bases to trimming and J lost 6 bases, with 14 bases between them. Germline V lookup: CDR1 SEHNR, CDR2 FQNEAQ (reference sequence). CDR3 in DNA: TGTGCCAGCAGCATCCTCGGGGTACTCGAGCAGTACTTC. As protein: CASSILGVLEQYF.

The table lists this clonotype with a few counts. The chain combines TRBV15 with TRBJ2-2; D ambiguous. V dropped 5 bases and J dropped 7 bases, with 14 bases sitting between them. CDR1 LNHNV and CDR2 YYDKDF come from the germline V gene (reference sequence). The CDR3 is made up of 14 amino acids. The DNA for the CDR3 is TGTGCCACCAGCGGTATTTGGGGAAACGGGGAGCTGTTTTTT. This encodes CATSGIWGNGELFF.

V gene TRBV20-1 combines with J gene TRBJ1-1; the D is unclear. This CDR3 is 12 amino acids long. Germline lookup yields CDR1 DFQATT and CDR2 SNEGSKA (reference sequence). V was shortened by 0 bases and J by 6 bases, with 8 bases between the two germline ends. CDR3 in amino acids: CSARDVSPEAFF. CDR3 DNA: TGCAGTGCTAGAGATGTGAGCCCTGAAGCTTTCTTT.